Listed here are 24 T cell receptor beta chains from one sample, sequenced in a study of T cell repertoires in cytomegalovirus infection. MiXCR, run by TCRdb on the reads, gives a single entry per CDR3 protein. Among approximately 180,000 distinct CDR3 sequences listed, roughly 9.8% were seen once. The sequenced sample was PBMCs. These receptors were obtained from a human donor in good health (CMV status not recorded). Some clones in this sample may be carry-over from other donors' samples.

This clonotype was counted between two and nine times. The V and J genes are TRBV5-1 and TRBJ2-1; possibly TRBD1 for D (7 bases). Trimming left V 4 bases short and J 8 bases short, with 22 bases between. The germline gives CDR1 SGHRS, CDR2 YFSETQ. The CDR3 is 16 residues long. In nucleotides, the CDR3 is TGCGCCAGCAGCGACGAAGGGGGCGGGACGGGCTATGAGCAGTTCTTC. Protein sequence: CASSDEGGGTGYEQFF. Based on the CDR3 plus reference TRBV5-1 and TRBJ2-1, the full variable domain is KAGVTQTPRYLIKTRGQQVTLSCSPISGHRSVSWYQQTPGQGLQFLFEYFSETQRNKGNFPGRFSGRQFSNSRSEMNVSTLELGDSALYLCASSDEGGGTGYEQFFGPGTRLTVL.

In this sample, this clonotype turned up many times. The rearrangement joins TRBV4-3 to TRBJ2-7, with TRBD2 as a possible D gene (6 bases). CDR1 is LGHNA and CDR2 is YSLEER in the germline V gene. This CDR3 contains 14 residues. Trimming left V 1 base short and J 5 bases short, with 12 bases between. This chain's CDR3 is CASSQARGSHEQYF. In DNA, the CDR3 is TGCGCCAGCAGCCAAGCTCGGGGGAGCCACGAGCAGTACTTC.

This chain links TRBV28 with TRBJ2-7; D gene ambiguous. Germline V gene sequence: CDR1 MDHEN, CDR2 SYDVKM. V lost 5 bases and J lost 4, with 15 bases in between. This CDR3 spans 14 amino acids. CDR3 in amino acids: CASSTRWGKYEQYF. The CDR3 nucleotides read TGTGCCAGCAGTACCCGATGGGGAAAGTACGAGCAGTACTTC.

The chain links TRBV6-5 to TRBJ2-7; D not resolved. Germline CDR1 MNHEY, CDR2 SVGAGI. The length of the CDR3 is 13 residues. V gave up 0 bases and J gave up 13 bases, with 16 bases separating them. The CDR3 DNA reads TGTGCCAGCAGTTACTCGACGTCCACGCTCCTCTACTTC. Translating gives CASSYSTSTLLYF.

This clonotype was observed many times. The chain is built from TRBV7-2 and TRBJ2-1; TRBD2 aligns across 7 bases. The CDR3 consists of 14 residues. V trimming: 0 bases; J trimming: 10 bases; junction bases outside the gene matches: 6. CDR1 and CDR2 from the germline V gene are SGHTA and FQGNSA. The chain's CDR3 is CASSLARTSFEQFF. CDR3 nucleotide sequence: TGTGCCAGCAGCTTAGCGAGGACTAGTTTCGAGCAGTTCTTC.

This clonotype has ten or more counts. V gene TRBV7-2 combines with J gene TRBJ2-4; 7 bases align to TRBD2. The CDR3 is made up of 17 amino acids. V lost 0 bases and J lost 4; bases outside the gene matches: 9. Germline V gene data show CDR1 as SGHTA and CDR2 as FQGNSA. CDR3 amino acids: CASSLAPLAETKNIQYF. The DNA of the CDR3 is TGTGCCAGCAGCTTAGCGCCCCTAGCGGAGACTAAAAACATTCAGTACTTC. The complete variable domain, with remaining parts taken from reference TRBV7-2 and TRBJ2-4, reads GAGVSQSPSNKVTEKGKDVELRCDPISGHTALYWYRQSLGQGLEFLIYFQGNSAPDKSGLPSDRFSAERTGGSVSTLTIQRTQQEDSAVYLCASSLAPLAETKNIQYFGAGTRLSVL.

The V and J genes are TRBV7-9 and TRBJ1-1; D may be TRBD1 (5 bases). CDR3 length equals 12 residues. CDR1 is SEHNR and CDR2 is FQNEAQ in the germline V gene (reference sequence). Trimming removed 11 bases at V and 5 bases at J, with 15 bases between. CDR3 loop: CAGSRGITEAFF. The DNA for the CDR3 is TGTGCCGGGAGTAGGGGTATTACTGAAGCTTTCTTT.

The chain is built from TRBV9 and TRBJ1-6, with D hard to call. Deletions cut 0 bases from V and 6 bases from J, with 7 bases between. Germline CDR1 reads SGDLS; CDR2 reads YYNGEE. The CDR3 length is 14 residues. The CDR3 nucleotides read TGTGCCAGCAGCGTAGTTGACATTAATTCACCCCTCCACTTT. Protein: CASSVVDINSPLHF.

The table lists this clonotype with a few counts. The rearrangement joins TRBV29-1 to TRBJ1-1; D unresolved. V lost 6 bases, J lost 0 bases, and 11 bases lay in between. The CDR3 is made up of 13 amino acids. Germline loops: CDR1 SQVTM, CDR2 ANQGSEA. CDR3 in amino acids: CSVWTVMNTEAFF. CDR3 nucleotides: TGCAGCGTCTGGACGGTCATGAACACTGAAGCTTTCTTT. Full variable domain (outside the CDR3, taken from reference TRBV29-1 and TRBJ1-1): SAVISQKPSRDICQRGTSLTIQCQVDSQVTMMFWYRQQPGQSLTLIATANQGSEATYESGFVIDKFPISRPNLTFSTLTVSNMSPEDSSIYLCSVWTVMNTEAFFGQGTRLTVV.

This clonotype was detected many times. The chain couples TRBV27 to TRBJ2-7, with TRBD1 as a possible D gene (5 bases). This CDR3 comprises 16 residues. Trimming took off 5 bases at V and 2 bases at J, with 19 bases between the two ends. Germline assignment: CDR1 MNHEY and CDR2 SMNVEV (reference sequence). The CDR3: CASSTLIRQSPYEQYF. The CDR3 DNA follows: TGTGCCAGCAGTACCCTTATTAGACAGAGTCCCTACGAGCAGTACTTC.

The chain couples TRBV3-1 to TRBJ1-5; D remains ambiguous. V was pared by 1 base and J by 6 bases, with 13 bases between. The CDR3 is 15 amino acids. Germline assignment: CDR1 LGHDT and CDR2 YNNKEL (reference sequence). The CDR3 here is CASSQGPGPSQPQHF. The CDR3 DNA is TGTGCCAGCAGCCAAGGCCCGGGTCCGAGTCAGCCCCAGCATTTT.

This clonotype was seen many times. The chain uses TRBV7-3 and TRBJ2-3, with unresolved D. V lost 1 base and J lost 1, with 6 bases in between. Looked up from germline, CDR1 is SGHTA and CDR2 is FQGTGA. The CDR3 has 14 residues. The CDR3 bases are TGTGCCAGCAGCTTAAACCCAGGCACAGATACGCAGTATTTT. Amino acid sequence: CASSLNPGTDTQYF.

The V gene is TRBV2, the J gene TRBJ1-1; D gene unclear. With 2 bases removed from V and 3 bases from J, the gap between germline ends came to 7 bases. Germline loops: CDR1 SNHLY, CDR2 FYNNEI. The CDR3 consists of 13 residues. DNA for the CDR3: TGTGCCAGCAGTGAACTAGAGGACACTGAAGCTTTCTTT. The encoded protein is CASSELEDTEAFF.

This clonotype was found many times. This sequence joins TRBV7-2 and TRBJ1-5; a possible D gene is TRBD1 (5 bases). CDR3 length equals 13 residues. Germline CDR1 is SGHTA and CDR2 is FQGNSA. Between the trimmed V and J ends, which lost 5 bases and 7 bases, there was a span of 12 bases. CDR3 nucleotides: TGTGCCAGCAGCCGTCTCCGGGGGCAGCCCCAGCATTTT. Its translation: CASSRLRGQPQHF.

The CDR3 region is CASQRVNYGYTF. CDR3 nucleotide sequence: TGTGCCAGTCAGAGGGTAAACTATGGCTACACCTTC. The chain carries TRBV19 and TRBJ1-2; unclear D gene. CDR3 length equals 12 residues. Germline V gene data show CDR1 as LNHDA and CDR2 as SQIVND (reference sequence). V lost 8 bases, J lost 2 bases, and 9 bases lay in between.

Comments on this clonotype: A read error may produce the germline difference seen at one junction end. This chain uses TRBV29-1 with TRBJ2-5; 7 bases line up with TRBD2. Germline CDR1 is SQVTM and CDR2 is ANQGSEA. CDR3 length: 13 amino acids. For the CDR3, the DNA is TGCAGCGTTGATCGGGGGGTACAAGAGACCCAGTGCTTC. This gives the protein CSVDRGVQETQCF.

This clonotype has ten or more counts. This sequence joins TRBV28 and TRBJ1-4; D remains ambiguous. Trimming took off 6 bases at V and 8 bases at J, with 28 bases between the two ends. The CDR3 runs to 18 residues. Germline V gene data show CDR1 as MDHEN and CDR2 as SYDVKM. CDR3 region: CASRRTRVRVPAQEKLFF. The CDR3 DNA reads TGTGCCAGCAGACGAACGAGGGTAAGGGTTCCAGCTCAAGAAAAACTGTTTTTT.

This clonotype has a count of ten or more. This chain's CDR3 is CASSLDQRLNEQFF. Written as DNA, the CDR3 is TGTGCCAGCAGCTTAGACCAACGTCTCAATGAGCAGTTCTTC. The chain carries TRBV7-2 and TRBJ2-1; unclear D gene. The CDR3 is 14 amino acids. V lost 1 base and J 6 bases, leaving 10 bases between the germline ends. Germline-derived CDR1 and CDR2 are SGHTA and FQGNSA.

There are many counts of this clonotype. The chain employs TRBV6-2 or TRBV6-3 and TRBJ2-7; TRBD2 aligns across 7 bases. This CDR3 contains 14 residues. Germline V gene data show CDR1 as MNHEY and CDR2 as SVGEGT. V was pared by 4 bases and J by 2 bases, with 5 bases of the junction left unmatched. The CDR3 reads CASSWASGAYEQYF. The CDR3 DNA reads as TGTGCCAGCAGTTGGGCTAGCGGAGCCTACGAGCAGTACTTC.

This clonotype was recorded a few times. The CDR3 DNA reads TGCAGTGCGAGCGGGGAGACACAGGGACGGCACGAGCAGTACTTC. It encodes CSASGETQGRHEQYF. The V and J genes are TRBV20-1 and TRBJ2-7; D might be TRBD2 (7 bases). V shed 6 bases and J shed 5 bases, with 23 bases lying between them. The CDR3 totals 15 residues. Germline CDR1 and CDR2: DFQATT and SNEGSKA (reference sequence).

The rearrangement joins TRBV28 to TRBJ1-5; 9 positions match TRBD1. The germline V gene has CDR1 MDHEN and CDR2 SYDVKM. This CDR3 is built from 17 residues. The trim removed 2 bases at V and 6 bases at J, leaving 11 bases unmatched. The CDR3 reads CASSLGNRDRVGQPQHF. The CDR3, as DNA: TGTGCCAGCAGTTTAGGGAACCGGGACAGGGTGGGTCAGCCCCAGCATTTT.

The CDR3 DNA sequence: TGTGCCAGCAGTGCAGGACTAGAACAGACCCAGTACTTC. It yields the protein CASSAGLEQTQYF. This chain joins TRBV6-1 and TRBJ2-5, with 7 positions matching TRBD2. This CDR3 has 13 residues. Germline V gene sequence: CDR1 MNHNS, CDR2 SASEGT. Unmatched junction bases numbered 5, after V lost 4 bases and J lost 6 bases.

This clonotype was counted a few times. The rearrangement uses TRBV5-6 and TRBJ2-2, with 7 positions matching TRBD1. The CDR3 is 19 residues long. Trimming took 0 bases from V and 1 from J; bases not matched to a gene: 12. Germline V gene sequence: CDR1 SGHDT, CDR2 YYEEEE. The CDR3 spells CASSLVGRRGGQNTGELFF. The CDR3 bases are TGTGCCAGCAGCTTGGTTGGTCGCAGAGGGGGCCAGAACACCGGGGAGCTGTTTTTT.

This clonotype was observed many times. The CDR3 reads CASSSRDRWEKLFF. For the CDR3, the DNA is TGTGCCAGCAGTTCGCGGGACAGGTGGGAAAAACTGTTTTTT. The rearrangement links TRBV6-1 to TRBJ1-4, with TRBD1 matching over 8 bases. Per the germline V gene, CDR1 is MNHNS and CDR2 is SASEGT. J gave up 8 bases and V 5 bases, and 7 bases lay outside the gene matches. The CDR3 is made up of 14 amino acids.